This T cell receptor beta chain was profiled in a study of technical replicates of blood from a few donors. Data came from immunoSEQ multiplex PCR; TCRdb stores just in-frame clones and leaves some out. Of some 66,000 clones listed, 95% to 98% are singletons. In regard to this clone: An end of the junction differs from the germline gene, which may be a read error.

CDR3 length equals 11 residues. The germline V gene encodes CDR1 DFQATT and CDR2 SNEGSKA (reference sequence). This TCR derives from a human donor in good health. Sequencing was carried out using T cells isolated from PBMCs. The rearrangement joins TRBV20-1 to TRBJ1-4, with 10 bases matching TRBD1. CDR3 nucleotides: TGCAGTGCTGGAACCTGGGACAGGGGATCTTTT. This encodes CSAGTWDRGSF.